This TCR beta chain was captured by sequencing in a study of blood T cell repertoires in COVID-19. The V end lost 6 bases, the J end lost 0 bases, and 12 bases lay between the germline ends. Germline CDR1 reads MNHEY; CDR2 reads SVGAGI. There are 14 residues in the CDR3. This clone has just a few counts. Some clones are missing from TCRdb's copy, which holds only in-frame ones; the method was immunoSEQ multiplex PCR. This sample has 200,000 to 250,000 clones, with around 90% found just once. This sequence originates from a woman aged 25 to 39 who had been exposed to COVID-19. Input material: PBMCs or T cells enriched from blood (not recorded which). The V and J genes are TRBV6-5 and TRBJ2-7; the D gene is possibly TRBD1 (6 bases). The CDR3 spells CASSRDTVSYEQYF. The CDR3 DNA sequence: TGTGCCAGCAGCCGGGACACCGTCTCCTACGAGCAGTACTTC.